The present T cell receptor beta chain was sequenced within a study of CXCR3-negative and CXCR3-positive naive CD8 T cells. Study-wide results and limits: Naive CXCR3-positive and CXCR3-negative cells shared TRBV-TRBJ usage; memory cells diverged.

UMI-tagged TRB cDNA libraries were built via 5' RACE. From its re-call of the 5' RACE reads, TCRdb lists each CDR3 protein once, without DNA. The table lists 8,000 to 10,000 distinct CDR3 sequences. The germline V gene has CDR1 LGHNA and CDR2 YSLEER. CDR3 size: 20 residues. Every CD8+ T cell subset underwent triplicate sorting at about 300,000 cells apiece. Judged by frequency, this clonotype is medium-sized. Its antigen remains unidentified. The genes are TRBV4-3 and TRBJ2-1; without DNA, the TCRdb call of TRBD1 cannot be checked. The receptor was isolated from a human donor in good health. Some clones in this sample may be carry-over from other donors' samples. Input material: naive CXCR3- CD8+ T cells from blood. As to subset: CD45RO-CCR7+CD27+CD95- naive CD8+ T cells lacking CXCR3 (TNR3-). CDR3 amino acids: CASSQGIKSGQGRSYNEQFF.